This is a list of T cell receptor beta chains from one sample in a study of long-term antiretroviral therapy in people with HIV. Clones were read by immunoSEQ multiplex PCR, and TCRdb kept only the in-frame ones, dropping some. The table lists about 16,000 clones, 70% to 85% of them singletons. The source was unsorted PBMCs, collected 1.5 years before starting antiretroviral therapy. Receptors originate from a woman between 50 and 59 years old with HIV. Each CDR3 is given with its conserved first and last residue. A D gene is named only where the DNA matches it firmly. The size field is filled for only some rows; it gives once, few, many or a size class.

v_gene: TRBV4-2
abundance: once
j_gene: TRBJ2-2
d_gene: NA
CDR3nt: TGTGCCAGCAGCCAAGATCTAAGGGGCACCGGGGAGCTGTTTTTT
CDR3aa: CASSQDLRGTGELFF

v_gene: TRBV18
abundance: few
j_gene: TRBJ1-1
d_gene: NA
CDR3nt: TGTGCCAGCTCACAGCCTAACACTGAAGCTTTCTTT
CDR3aa: CASSQPNTEAFF

v_gene: TRBV5-4
abundance: NA
j_gene: TRBJ2-2
d_gene: TRBD2
CDR3nt: TGTGCCAGCAGCTTGGGGCTAGCGGGGAACACCGGGGAGCTGTTTTTT
CDR3aa: CASSLGLAGNTGELFF

v_gene: TRBV30
abundance: NA
j_gene: TRBJ2-2
d_gene: NA
CDR3nt: TGTGCCTGGAGTGTGACTTGGAACACCGGGGAGCTGTTTTTT
CDR3aa: CAWSVTWNTGELFF

v_gene: TRBV6-1
abundance: NA
j_gene: TRBJ2-1
d_gene: TRBD1
CDR3nt: TGTGCCAGCAGTGACCGGGACAGGGTCCACAATGAGCAGTTCTTC
CDR3aa: CASSDRDRVHNEQFF

v_gene: TRBV7-2
abundance: few
j_gene: TRBJ1-2
d_gene: TRBD1
CDR3nt: TGTGCCAGCAGCTCCCCCCAGGGGGCGCGCTACACCTTC
CDR3aa: CASSSPQGARYTF

v_gene: TRBV27
abundance: NA
j_gene: TRBJ2-3
d_gene: TRBD2
CDR3nt: TGTGCCAGCAGGGGGCTAGCGGGGGGGTTAGATACGCAGTATTTT
CDR3aa: CASRGLAGGLDTQYF

v_gene: TRBV5-1
abundance: NA
j_gene: TRBJ2-1
d_gene: NA
CDR3nt: TGCGCCAGCAGCTCGGGCGGATCGGAGCAGTTCTTC
CDR3aa: CASSSGGSEQFF

v_gene: TRBV19
abundance: NA
j_gene: TRBJ2-1
d_gene: NA
CDR3nt: TGTGCCAGTAGTATAGATGGTGCAGGAATCTACAATGAGCAGTTCTTC
CDR3aa: CASSIDGAGIYNEQFF

v_gene: TRBV5-6
abundance: NA
j_gene: TRBJ2-7
d_gene: TRBD2
CDR3nt: TGTGCCAGCAGCTTGCTAGCCGGGGGGGCTGTCGAGCAGTACTTC
CDR3aa: CASSLLAGGAVEQYF

v_gene: TRBV28
abundance: NA
j_gene: TRBJ2-7
d_gene: NA
CDR3nt: TGTGCCAGCAGTTTATTTGGGTATTACGAGCAGTACTTC
CDR3aa: CASSLFGYYEQYF

v_gene: TRBV5-1
abundance: NA
j_gene: TRBJ1-3
d_gene: TRBD1
CDR3nt: TGCGCCAGCAGCTGGGACAGGCACTACTCTGGAAACACCATATATTTT
CDR3aa: CASSWDRHYSGNTIYF

v_gene: TRBV19
abundance: NA
j_gene: TRBJ1-1
d_gene: NA
CDR3nt: TGTGCCAGTAGTCGGCAGACCAACACTGAAGCTTTCTTT
CDR3aa: CASSRQTNTEAFF

v_gene: TRBV6-1
abundance: NA
j_gene: TRBJ1-2
d_gene: NA
CDR3nt: TGTGCCAGCAGTGAAACTAACCCGTGGCGCCTCTATGGCTACACCTTC
CDR3aa: CASSETNPWRLYGYTF

v_gene: TRBV30
abundance: NA
j_gene: TRBJ1-3
d_gene: NA
CDR3nt: TGTGCCTGGAGTCCTGGGGAACGAAACACCATATATTTT
CDR3aa: CAWSPGERNTIYF

v_gene: TRBV12-5
abundance: NA
j_gene: TRBJ1-3
d_gene: NA
CDR3nt: TGTGCTAGTGGTTTGGCAAGCGGGGGGTCTGGAAACACCATATATTTT
CDR3aa: CASGLASGGSGNTIYF

v_gene: TRBV7-8
abundance: once
j_gene: TRBJ1-4
d_gene: TRBD1
CDR3nt: TGTGCCAGCAGCATGGACAGGGGGCTTATGGGAAAAAAACTGTTTTTT
CDR3aa: CASSMDRGLMGKKLFF

v_gene: TRBV5-1
abundance: NA
j_gene: TRBJ1-6
d_gene: NA
CDR3nt: TGCGCCAGCAGTACTGGTTTCCTTTCACCCCTCCACTTT
CDR3aa: CASSTGFLSPLHF

v_gene: TRBV10-2
abundance: NA
j_gene: TRBJ1-5
d_gene: NA
CDR3nt: TGCGCCAGCAGCGGGCATAGCAATCAGCCCCAGCATTTT
CDR3aa: CASSGHSNQPQHF

v_gene: TRBV18
abundance: NA
j_gene: TRBJ1-3
d_gene: TRBD1
CDR3nt: TGTGCCAGCTCACAGGACAGGTTGAGCTCTGGAAACACCATATATTTT
CDR3aa: CASSQDRLSSGNTIYF